Each of the 13 T cell receptor beta chains below was sequenced from the same sample in a study of cytomegalovirus exposure and HLA in healthy donors. The PCR employed 60 Vbeta primers together with 13 Jbeta primers. Here immunoSEQ multiplex PCR was the method, and the copy in TCRdb shows in-frame clones only, minus some. Of 150,000 to 200,000 clones detected, approximately 80% appear once; the ten largest clones hold roughly 1.1%. The sequenced sample consisted of PBMCs. These receptor sequences come from a woman aged 35 to 49 in good health and CMV-seronegative.

CDR3 DNA: TGTGCCATCAGTGAGGCTGGGAGGGCCTTTGTCGAGAATGAGCAGTTCTTC. Translation: CAISEAGRAFVENEQFF. This chain uses TRBV10-3 with TRBJ2-1, with 7 bases identical to TRBD2. V trimming: 2 bases; J trimming: 7 bases; junction bases outside the gene matches: 14. The CDR3 totals 17 residues. CDR1 and CDR2 from the germline V gene are ENHRY and SYGVKD.

The V call is TRBV20-1, the J call TRBJ1-4, with D unresolved. V was pared by 3 bases and J by 12 bases, with 11 bases between. There are 11 residues in the CDR3. The germline CDR1 and CDR2 sequences are DFQATT and SNEGSKA (reference sequence). CDR3 bases: TGCAGTGCTAGGATCCTTGAGGAACTGTTTTTT. Amino acid sequence: CSARILEELFF.

This clone was recorded a few times. The genes are TRBV6-4 and TRBJ2-7, with 9 bases that match TRBD2. CDR3 length equals 18 residues. Germline CDR1 MRHNA, CDR2 SNTAGT. Trimming at V came to 4 bases and at J to 3 bases, leaving 16 bases not matched to a gene. The CDR3 spells CASSAPYHEREASYEQYV. DNA of the CDR3: TGTGCCAGCAGTGCCCCATATCATGAGCGGGAGGCCAGCTACGAGCAGTACGTC.

V usage is TRBV29-1 and J usage is TRBJ1-1; D might be TRBD1 (6 bases). Germline loops: CDR1 SQVTM, CDR2 ANQGSEA. V dropped 8 bases and J dropped 4 bases, with 23 bases sitting between them. CDR3 length equals 15 residues. The CDR3: CSLTKGGGAGTEAFF. For the CDR3, the DNA is TGCAGCCTTACCAAGGGGGGGGGCGCCGGCACTGAAGCTTTCTTT. The entire variable domain, with the rest obtained from reference TRBV29-1 and TRBJ1-1, is as follows: SAVISQKPSRDICQRGTSLTIQCQVDSQVTMMFWYRQQPGQSLTLIATANQGSEATYESGFVIDKFPISRPNLTFSTLTVSNMSPEDSSIYLCSLTKGGGAGTEAFFGQGTRLTVV.

This clone was detected once. J is TRBJ2-2 and V is TRBV9; 8 nucleotides match TRBD1. Germline V gene lookup returns CDR1 SGDLS and CDR2 YYNGEE. V trimming: 0 bases; J trimming: 5 bases; junction bases outside the gene matches: 9. CDR3 length equals 17 residues. In DNA form, the CDR3 reads TGTGCCAGCAGCGTAGGCGGACAGGGCGGGTGGACCGGGGAGCTGTTTTTT. Encoded protein: CASSVGGQGGWTGELFF. The entire variable domain, with the rest obtained from reference TRBV9 and TRBJ2-2, is as follows: DSGVTQTPKHLITATGQRVTLRCSPRSGDLSVYWYQQSLDQGLQFLIQYYNGEERAKGNILERFSAQQFPDLHSELNLSSLELGDSALYFCASSVGGQGGWTGELFFGEGSRLTVL.

This clone was seen once. The V gene is TRBV5-1, the J gene TRBJ2-3, with TRBD2 identical over 9 bases. The germline gives CDR1 SGHRS, CDR2 YFSETQ. The CDR3 extends over 16 amino acids. The ends lost 4 bases at V and 3 bases at J; junction bases unmatched: 9. CDR3: CASSPNSGSGTDTQYF. The CDR3 DNA reads TGCGCCAGCAGCCCGAATAGCGGGAGTGGAACAGATACGCAGTATTTT.

The chain employs TRBV7-9 and TRBJ2-7; 7 bases map to TRBD2. Germline CDR1 and CDR2: SEHNR and FQNEAQ (reference sequence). Germline trimming cut 7 bases from V and 7 bases from J; bases unmatched to any gene: 13. This CDR3 is built from 14 residues. CDR3 loop: CASTSIGLGGEQYV. The CDR3 nucleotides read TGTGCCAGCACCTCTATCGGGCTCGGGGGGGAGCAGTACGTC.

The genes are TRBV11-2 and TRBJ2-1; no reliable D call. Germline values: CDR1 SGHAT, CDR2 FQNNGV. The germline V and J ends were trimmed by 2 bases and 0 bases, with 8 bases remaining between them. The length of the CDR3 is 15 residues. The CDR3 region has the DNA TGTGCCAGCAGCTTAAGCGAGAGCTCCTACAATGAGCAGTTCTTC. This codes for CASSLSESSYNEQFF.

The chain employs TRBV5-1 and TRBJ2-1; no reliable D call. Germline V gene sequence: CDR1 SGHRS, CDR2 YFSETQ. V lost 3 bases and J 5 bases, leaving 9 bases between the germline ends. The CDR3 totals 13 residues. The CDR3 loop is CASSSDWNNEQFF. CDR3 nucleotides: TGCGCCAGCAGCTCAGACTGGAACAATGAGCAGTTCTTC.

The chain employs TRBV19 and TRBJ2-2; TRBD2 agrees at 7 bases. Germline loops: CDR1 LNHDA, CDR2 SQIVND (reference sequence). The junction had 4 bases not matched to a gene; V was cut back by 5 bases and J by 7 bases. This CDR3 is 13 amino acids long. CDR3 sequence: CASSSRGSGELFF. CDR3 DNA: TGTGCCAGTAGTTCTCGCGGGAGCGGGGAGCTGTTTTTT.

The gene calls are TRBV5-5 and TRBJ1-2; unclear D gene. CDR1 SGHKS and CDR2 YYEKEE come from the germline V gene (reference sequence). V was pared by 2 bases and J by 7 bases, with 18 bases between. The CDR3 has 15 residues. As DNA, the CDR3 is TGTGCCAGCAGCTTAGAGGGTGGTGCCGGGGTTGGCTACACCTTC. Amino acids: CASSLEGGAGVGYTF.

This chain links TRBV11-2 with TRBJ2-3; 8 bases align to TRBD2. CDR3 length equals 15 residues. The trim removed 5 bases at V and 5 bases at J, leaving 9 bases unmatched. Germline-derived CDR1 and CDR2 are SGHAT and FQNNGV. CDR3: CASSGTGGPKDTQYF. CDR3 sequence (DNA): TGTGCCAGCAGCGGAACGGGAGGGCCGAAAGATACGCAGTATTTT.

Only a few counts were recorded for this clone. Compared with germline, one end of the junction differs, possibly owing to a read error. This sample includes further DNA sequences coding for the same CDR3. V and J are TRBV7-8 and TRBJ2-7, with D hard to call. This CDR3 is 12 amino acids long. In germline, CDR1 is SGHVS, CDR2 FQNEAQ. The DNA of the CDR3 is TGTGCCAGCCGCTTAGCCGGCTACGAGCAGTACTTC. Protein: CASRLAGYEQYF.